This T cell receptor (beta chain) is from a study of cytomegalovirus exposure and HLA in healthy donors. General study results and limits: In vitro assays verified that three CMV-associated chains recognized CMV antigens specifically. Most observed TCR sequences were rare, whereas some public TCRs were detected in many donors. Some V segments, including TRBV6-2 and TRBV6-3, were excluded as indistinguishable. An ancestry cluster, one associated with Asian ancestry, reportedly showed fewer N-insertions than the approximately 670-donor mean in a later analysis.

Amplification used 60 Vbeta primers and 13 Jbeta primers. Measured with immunoSEQ multiplex PCR; TCRdb has only the in-frame clones, and not every one. The data hold around 230,000 clones, with about 80% observed a single time. Only one count was recorded for this clone. Its specificity is not known. CDR3 length: 13 residues. The germline V and J ends were trimmed by 7 bases and 5 bases, with 12 bases remaining between them. CDR1 and CDR2 (germline): MNHEY, SMNVEV (reference sequence). The chain has TRBV27 and TRBJ1-5; no clear D. The TCR originated in a male donor in good health and CMV-seronegative. Sequenced: PBMCs. CDR3 in amino acids: CASTGSVDQPQHF. CDR3 sequence (DNA): TGTGCCAGCACGGGGTCGGTGGATCAGCCCCAGCATTTT.